Many counts were recorded for the clone carrying this T cell receptor beta chain. Its antigen is still unknown. These data belong to a study of read filtering for tumor transcriptome and immune sequencing. From germline, CDR1 is KGHDR and CDR2 SFDVKD. V dropped 3 bases and J dropped 0; count of bases not matched to a gene: 3. The CDR3 covers 16 residues. Molecular barcoded adaptors covering alpha/delta and beta/gamma chains were used on roughly 400 ng RNA. TCRdb reprocessed the reads with MiXCR, giving one entry per CDR3 protein. The sample has about 86,000 distinct CDR3 sequences; approximately 13% are singletons. Study outcomes and limitations: This fraction held mixed bone marrow immune cells after CD138-negative sorting.

Material: a population of CD138-negative cells sorted from bone marrow. The J gene is TRBJ2-3, the V gene TRBV24-1; 9 nucleotides match TRBD1. This clonotype originated in a donor at least 40 years old with multiple myeloma. CDR3 in DNA: TGTGCCACCAGTGATCTACAGGGGGCCAGCACAGATACGCAGTATTTT. It encodes CATSDLQGASTDTQYF.